These 8 T cell receptor beta chains were sequenced from one sample in a study of T cells in Graves' hyperthyroidism and ophthalmopathy. Using RNA transcripts as the source, TCR beta CDR3 regions were amplified. During a first-round RT-PCR of the TCR CDR3, the HTBI primer set was used. MiXCR, run by TCRdb on the multiplex PCR reads, gives a single entry per CDR3 protein. The sample lists fewer than 750,000 distinct CDR3 sequences, 35% to 55% occurring once. Sequencing used peripheral blood or thyroid tissue (not recorded which). The receptors were gathered from a woman between 18 and 29 years old with Graves' hyperthyroidism.

The chain couples TRBV9 to TRBJ2-5; 8 nucleotides align to TRBD2. V was pared by 4 bases and J by 3 bases, with 5 bases of the junction left unmatched. The germline gives CDR1 SGDLS, CDR2 YYNGEE. The CDR3 has 14 residues. The chain's CDR3 is CASSLGTSKETQYF. CDR3 sequence (DNA): TGTGCCAGCAGCCTTGGGACTAGTAAAGAGACCCAGTACTTC.

This chain uses TRBV6-6 with TRBJ2-7, with a tentative D call TRBD1 (5 bases). Per the germline V gene, CDR1 is MNHNY and CDR2 is SVGAGI (reference sequence). Deletions cut 0 bases from V and 1 base from J, with 13 bases between. This CDR3 is 16 amino acids long. The CDR3 sequence is CASSYSKPGLSYEQYF. The CDR3 DNA sequence: TGTGCCAGCAGTTACTCGAAACCAGGGCTTTCCTACGAGCAGTACTTC.

This sequence joins TRBV20-1 and TRBJ2-3, with a tentative D call TRBD1 (6 bases). The V end was cut by 3 bases, the J end by 4 bases, with 17 bases between. CDR1 and CDR2 from the germline V gene are DFQATT and SNEGSKA (reference sequence). The CDR3 spans 15 residues. CDR3 protein: CSASGSQGMADTQYF. CDR3 nucleotide sequence: TGCAGTGCTAGCGGGTCCCAGGGGATGGCAGATACGCAGTATTTT.

This clonotype came up many times. V and J are TRBV20-1 and TRBJ1-1, with D perhaps TRBD1 (5 bases). Germline CDR1 reads DFQATT; CDR2 reads SNEGSKA (reference sequence). The CDR3 totals 17 residues. The ends were cut back, 2 bases at V and 0 bases at J, with 19 bases in the middle. CDR3 protein: CSARSLGVDFLNTEAFF. DNA of the CDR3: TGCAGTGCTAGATCGTTAGGGGTTGATTTTCTGAACACTGAAGCTTTCTTT.

This clonotype was seen only a few times. The chain recombines TRBV19 with TRBJ2-3; 7 bases are a match to TRBD1. The germline CDR1 and CDR2 sequences are LNHDA and SQIVND (reference sequence). The CDR3 contains 14 residues. Unmatched junction bases numbered 5, after V lost 3 bases and J lost 5 bases. The CDR3 reads CASSMTQGIDTQYF. The CDR3, as DNA: TGTGCCAGTAGTATGACACAGGGGATAGATACGCAGTATTTT.

This chain uses TRBV5-4 with TRBJ1-4; TRBD1 agrees at 7 bases. The CDR3 covers 12 residues. The junction had 2 bases not matched to a gene; V was cut back by 9 bases and J by 3 bases. The germline gives CDR1 SGHNT, CDR2 YYREEE (reference sequence). In DNA, the CDR3 is TGTGCCATAGACAGGGCTAATGAAAAACTGTTTTTT. Protein product: CAIDRANEKLFF.

The V call is TRBV10-3, the J call TRBJ2-2; D may be TRBD2 (5 bases). CDR3 length equals 14 residues. Trimming stripped 4 bases from V and 0 bases from J, with 6 bases between. CDR1 is ENHRY, CDR2 SYGVKD, per germline. CDR3 sequence reads: CAISARANTGELFF. The DNA for the CDR3 is TGTGCCATCAGTGCGAGGGCGAACACCGGGGAGCTGTTTTTT.

This clonotype was observed at least ten times. The chain is built from TRBV19 and TRBJ1-2; D perhaps matches TRBD1 (5 bases). Looked up from germline, CDR1 is LNHDA and CDR2 is SQIVND (reference sequence). V was clipped by 3 bases and J by 4 bases, with 15 bases between them. This CDR3 spans 15 amino acids. The CDR3 DNA sequence: TGTGCCAGTAGTATTGGAGGGTTCAGGGCCTATGGCTACACCTTC. It translates to CASSIGGFRAYGYTF.